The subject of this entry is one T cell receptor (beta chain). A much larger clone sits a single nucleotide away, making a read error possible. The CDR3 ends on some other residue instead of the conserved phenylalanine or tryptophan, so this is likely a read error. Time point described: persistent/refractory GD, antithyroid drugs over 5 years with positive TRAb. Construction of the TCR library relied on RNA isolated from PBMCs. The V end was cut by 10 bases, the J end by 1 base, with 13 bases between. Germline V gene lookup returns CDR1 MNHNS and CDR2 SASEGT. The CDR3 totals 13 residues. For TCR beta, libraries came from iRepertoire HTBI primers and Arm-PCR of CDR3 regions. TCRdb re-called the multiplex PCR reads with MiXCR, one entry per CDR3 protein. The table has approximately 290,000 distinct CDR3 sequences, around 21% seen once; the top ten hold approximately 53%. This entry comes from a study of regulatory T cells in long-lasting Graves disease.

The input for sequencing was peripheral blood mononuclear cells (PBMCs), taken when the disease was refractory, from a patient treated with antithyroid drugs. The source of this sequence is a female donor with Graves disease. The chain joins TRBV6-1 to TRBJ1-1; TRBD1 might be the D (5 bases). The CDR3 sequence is CATAERGNTEAFL. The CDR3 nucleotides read TGTGCCACCGCGGAGAGGGGGAACACTGAAGCTTTCCTT.